This T cell receptor (beta chain) stems from a study of early stage breast cancer tumors. Study-wide background: Roughly 9.6-fold was the mean read coverage per sample. Study results and caveats: Tumor and normal breast were distinguished via blood comparison in 14 of 16 patients.

Germline V gives CDR1 MNHEY, CDR2 SMNVEV (reference sequence). Between the trimmed V and J ends, which lost 4 bases and 1 base, there was a span of 13 bases. The CDR3 totals 16 residues. Concerning this clone itself: Its antigen is currently unknown.

Each sample had two DNA replicates, 0.5 ug blood or around 1.5 ug tissue. Here immunoSEQ multiplex PCR was the method, and the copy in TCRdb shows in-frame clones only, minus some. This table has under 75,000 clones, 65% to 80% appearing once. The receptor was isolated from a person aged 30 to 40 with breast cancer. The material sequenced was blood. V usage is TRBV27 and J usage is TRBJ2-2, with D possibly called TRBD1 or TRBD2 (5 bases each). In nucleotides, the CDR3 is TGTGCCAGCAGTTATGCCGGGACGGTGAACACCGGGGAGCTGTTTTTT. Amino acid sequence: CASSYAGTVNTGELFF.